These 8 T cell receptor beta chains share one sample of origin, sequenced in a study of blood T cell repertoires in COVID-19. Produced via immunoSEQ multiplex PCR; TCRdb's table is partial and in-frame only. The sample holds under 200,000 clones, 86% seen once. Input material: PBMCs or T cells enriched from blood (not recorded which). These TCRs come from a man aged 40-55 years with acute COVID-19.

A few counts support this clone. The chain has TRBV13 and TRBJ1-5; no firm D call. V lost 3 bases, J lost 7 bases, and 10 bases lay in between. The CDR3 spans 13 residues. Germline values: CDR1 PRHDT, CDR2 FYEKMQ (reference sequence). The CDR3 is CASSFSRSQPQHF. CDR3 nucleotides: TGTGCCAGCAGCTTTTCGAGGAGCCAGCCCCAGCATTTT.

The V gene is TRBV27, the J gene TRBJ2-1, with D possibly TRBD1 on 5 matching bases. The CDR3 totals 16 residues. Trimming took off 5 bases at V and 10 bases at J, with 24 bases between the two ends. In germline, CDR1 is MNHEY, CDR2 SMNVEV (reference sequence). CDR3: CASSVVQGRNSREQFF. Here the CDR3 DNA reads TGTGCCAGCAGTGTCGTTCAGGGTCGGAACTCCCGCGAGCAGTTCTTC.

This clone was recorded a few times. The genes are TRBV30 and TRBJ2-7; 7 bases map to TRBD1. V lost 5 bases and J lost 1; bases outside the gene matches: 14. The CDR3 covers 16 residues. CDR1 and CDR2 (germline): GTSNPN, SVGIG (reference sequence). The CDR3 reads CAWAPLGQGVSYEQYF. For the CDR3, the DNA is TGTGCCTGGGCCCCACTAGGGCAGGGGGTTTCCTACGAGCAGTACTTC.

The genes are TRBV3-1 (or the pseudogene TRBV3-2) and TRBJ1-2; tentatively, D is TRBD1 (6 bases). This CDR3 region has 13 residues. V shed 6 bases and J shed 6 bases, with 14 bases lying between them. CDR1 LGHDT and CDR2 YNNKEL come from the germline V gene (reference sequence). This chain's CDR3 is CASRLQGMDGYTF. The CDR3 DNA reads TGTGCCAGCAGACTCCAGGGGATGGATGGCTACACCTTC.

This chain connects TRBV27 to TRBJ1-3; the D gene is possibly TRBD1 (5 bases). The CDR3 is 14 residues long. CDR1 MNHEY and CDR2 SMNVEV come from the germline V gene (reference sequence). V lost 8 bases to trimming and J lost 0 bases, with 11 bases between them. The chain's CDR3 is CASRQSSSGNTIYF. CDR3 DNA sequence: TGTGCCAGCCGACAGTCCTCCTCTGGAAACACCATATATTTT.

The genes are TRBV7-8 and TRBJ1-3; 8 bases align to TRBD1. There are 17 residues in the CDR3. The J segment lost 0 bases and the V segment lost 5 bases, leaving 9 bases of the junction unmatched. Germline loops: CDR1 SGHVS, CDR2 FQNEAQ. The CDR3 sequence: CASSPGTGGYSGNTIYF. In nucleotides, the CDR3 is TGTGCCAGCAGCCCCGGGACAGGTGGATACTCTGGAAACACCATATATTTT.

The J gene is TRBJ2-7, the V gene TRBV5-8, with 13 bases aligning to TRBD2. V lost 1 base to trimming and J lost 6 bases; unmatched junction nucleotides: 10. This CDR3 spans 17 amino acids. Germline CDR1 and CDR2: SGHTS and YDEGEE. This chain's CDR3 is CASSLQGLAGRLSEQYF. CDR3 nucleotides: TGTGCCAGCAGCTTGCAGGGACTAGCGGGAAGATTGAGCGAGCAGTACTTC. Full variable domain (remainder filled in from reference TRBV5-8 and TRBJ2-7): EAGVTQSPTHLIKTRGQQATLRCSPISGHTSVYWYQQALGLGLQFLLWYDEGEERNRGNFPPRFSGRQFPNYSSELNVNALELEDSALYLCASSLQGLAGRLSEQYFGPGTRLTVT.

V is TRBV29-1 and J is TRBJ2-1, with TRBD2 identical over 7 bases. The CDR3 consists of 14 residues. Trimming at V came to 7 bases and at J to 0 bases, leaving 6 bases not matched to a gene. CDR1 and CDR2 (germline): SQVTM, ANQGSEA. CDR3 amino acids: CSANKRGSYNEQFF. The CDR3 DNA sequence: TGCAGCGCCAACAAGCGGGGCTCCTACAATGAGCAGTTCTTC.